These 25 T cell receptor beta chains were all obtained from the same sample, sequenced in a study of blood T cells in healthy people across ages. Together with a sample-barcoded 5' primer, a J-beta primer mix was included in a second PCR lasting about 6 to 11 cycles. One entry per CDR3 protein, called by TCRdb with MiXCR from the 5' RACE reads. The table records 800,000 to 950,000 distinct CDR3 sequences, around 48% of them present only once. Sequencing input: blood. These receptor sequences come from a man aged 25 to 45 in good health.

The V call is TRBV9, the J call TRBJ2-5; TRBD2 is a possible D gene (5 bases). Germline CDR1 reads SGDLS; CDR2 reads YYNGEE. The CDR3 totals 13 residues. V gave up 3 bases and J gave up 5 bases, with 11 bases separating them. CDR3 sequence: CASSGTWRETQYF. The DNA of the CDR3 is TGTGCCAGCAGCGGCACCTGGAGGGAGACCCAGTACTTC. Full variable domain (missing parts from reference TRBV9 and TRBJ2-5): DSGVTQTPKHLITATGQRVTLRCSPRSGDLSVYWYQQSLDQGLQFLIQYYNGEERAKGNILERFSAQQFPDLHSELNLSSLELGDSALYFCASSGTWRETQYFGPGTRLLVL.

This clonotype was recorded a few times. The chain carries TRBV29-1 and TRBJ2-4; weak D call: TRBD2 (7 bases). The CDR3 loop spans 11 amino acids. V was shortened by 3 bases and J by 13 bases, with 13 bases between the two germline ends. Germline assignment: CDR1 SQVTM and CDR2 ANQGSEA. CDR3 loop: CSVDQGREQYF. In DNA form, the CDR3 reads TGCAGCGTTGATCAGGGGAGGGAGCAGTACTTC.

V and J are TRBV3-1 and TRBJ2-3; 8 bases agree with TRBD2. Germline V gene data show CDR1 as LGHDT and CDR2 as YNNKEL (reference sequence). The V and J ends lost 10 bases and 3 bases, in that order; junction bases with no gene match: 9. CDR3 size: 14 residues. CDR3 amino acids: CATGLLADTDTQYF. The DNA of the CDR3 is TGTGCCACCGGGTTACTAGCGGATACAGATACGCAGTATTTT.

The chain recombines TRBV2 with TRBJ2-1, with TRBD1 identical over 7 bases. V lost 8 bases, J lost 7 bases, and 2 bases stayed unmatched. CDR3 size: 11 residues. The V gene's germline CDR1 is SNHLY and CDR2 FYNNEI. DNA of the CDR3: TGTGCCAGCTGCAGGGGGAATGAGCAGTTCTTC. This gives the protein CASCRGNEQFF.

The DNA of the CDR3 is TGTGCCTGGAGTGGCCAAGGGGGACGGATTACCTACGAGCAGTACTTC. It codes for CAWSGQGGRITYEQYF. The chain links TRBV30 to TRBJ2-7, with a tentative D call TRBD1 (6 bases). The V gene lost 1 base and the J gene lost 2 bases, with 18 bases spanning the gap. The germline V gene encodes CDR1 GTSNPN and CDR2 SVGIG (reference sequence). This CDR3 has 16 amino acids. The full variable domain, with the rest looked up from reference TRBV30 and TRBJ2-7, is SQTIHQWPATLVQPVGSPLSLECTVEGTSNPNLYWYRQAAGRGLQLLFYSVGIGQISSEVPQNLSASRPQDRQFILSSKKLLLSDSGFYLCAWSGQGGRITYEQYFGPGTRLTVT.

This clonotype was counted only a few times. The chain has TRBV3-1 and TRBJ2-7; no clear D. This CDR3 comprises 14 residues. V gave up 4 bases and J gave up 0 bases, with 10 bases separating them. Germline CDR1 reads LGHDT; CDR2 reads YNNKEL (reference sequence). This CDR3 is CASSRRTSSYEQYF. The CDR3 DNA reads TGTGCCAGCAGCCGACGGACGAGCTCCTACGAGCAGTACTTC.

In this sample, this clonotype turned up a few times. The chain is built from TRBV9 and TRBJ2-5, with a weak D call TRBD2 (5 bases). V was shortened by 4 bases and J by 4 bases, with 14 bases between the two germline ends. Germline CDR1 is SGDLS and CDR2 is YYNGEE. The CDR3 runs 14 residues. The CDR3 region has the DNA TGTGCCAGCAGCCCTGACTATGGCGGAGAGACCCAGTACTTC. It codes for CASSPDYGGETQYF.

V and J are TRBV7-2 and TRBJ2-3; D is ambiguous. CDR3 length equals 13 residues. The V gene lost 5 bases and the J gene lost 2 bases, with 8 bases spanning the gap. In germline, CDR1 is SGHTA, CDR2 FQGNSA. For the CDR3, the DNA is TGTGCCAGCAGCCTTCTGGACACAGATACGCAGTATTTT. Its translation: CASSLLDTDTQYF.

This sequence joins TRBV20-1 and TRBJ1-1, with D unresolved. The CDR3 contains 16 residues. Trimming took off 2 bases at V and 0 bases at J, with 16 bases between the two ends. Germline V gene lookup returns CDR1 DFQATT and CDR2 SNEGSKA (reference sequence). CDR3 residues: CSARLAGVILNTEAFF. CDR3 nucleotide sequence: TGCAGTGCTAGACTAGCAGGCGTTATCCTGAACACTGAAGCTTTCTTT.

This CDR3 is CASSSAGQGEYEQYF. The CDR3 bases are TGTGCCAGCAGTTCCGCGGGGCAGGGTGAATACGAGCAGTACTTC. The V and J genes are TRBV27 and TRBJ2-7; weak D call: TRBD2 (6 bases). Trimming removed 4 bases at V and 4 bases at J, with 17 bases between. CDR3 size: 15 residues. CDR1 MNHEY and CDR2 SMNVEV come from the germline V gene (reference sequence).

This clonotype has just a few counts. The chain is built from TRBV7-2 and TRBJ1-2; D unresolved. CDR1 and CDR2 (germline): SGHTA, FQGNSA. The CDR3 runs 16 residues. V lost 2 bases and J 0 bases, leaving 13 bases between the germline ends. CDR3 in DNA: TGTGCCAGCAGCTTACTGTCTGGGTCCTCTAACTATGGCTACACCTTC. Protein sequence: CASSLLSGSSNYGYTF.

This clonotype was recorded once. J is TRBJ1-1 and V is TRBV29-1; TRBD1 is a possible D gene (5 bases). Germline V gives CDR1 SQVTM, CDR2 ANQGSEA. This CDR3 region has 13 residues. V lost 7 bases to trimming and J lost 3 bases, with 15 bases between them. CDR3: CSALRGEYTEAFF. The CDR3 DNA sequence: TGCAGCGCCCTGCGGGGGGAATACACTGAAGCTTTCTTT.

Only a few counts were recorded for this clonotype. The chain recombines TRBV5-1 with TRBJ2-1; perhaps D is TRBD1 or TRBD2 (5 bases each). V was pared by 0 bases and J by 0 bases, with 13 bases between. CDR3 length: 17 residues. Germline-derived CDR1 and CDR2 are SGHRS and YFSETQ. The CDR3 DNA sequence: TGCGCCAGCAGCTTGGCGGGGCTTAGGAGCTCCTACAATGAGCAGTTCTTC. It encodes CASSLAGLRSSYNEQFF. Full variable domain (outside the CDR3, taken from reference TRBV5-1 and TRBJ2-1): KAGVTQTPRYLIKTRGQQVTLSCSPISGHRSVSWYQQTPGQGLQFLFEYFSETQRNKGNFPGRFSGRQFSNSRSEMNVSTLELGDSALYLCASSLAGLRSSYNEQFFGPGTRLTVL.

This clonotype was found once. The CDR3 bases are TGTGCCAGCAATGAAGGGGTCGGCTACGAGCAGTACTTC. Its translation is CASNEGVGYEQYF. V and J are TRBV6-2 or TRBV6-3 and TRBJ2-5, with D possibly matching TRBD1 (5 bases). The J call may not be correct, given that the DNA end is closer to TRBJ2-7. This CDR3 region has 13 residues. Germline CDR1 MNHEY, CDR2 SVGEGT.

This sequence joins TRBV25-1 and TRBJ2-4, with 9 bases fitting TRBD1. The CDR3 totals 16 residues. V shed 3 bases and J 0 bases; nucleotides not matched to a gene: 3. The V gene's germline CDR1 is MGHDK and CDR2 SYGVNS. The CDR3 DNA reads TGTGCCAGCAGTGATGGGACAGGGTTAGCCAAAAACATTCAGTACTTC. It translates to CASSDGTGLAKNIQYF. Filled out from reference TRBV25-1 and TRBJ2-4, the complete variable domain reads EADIYQTPRYLVIGTGKKITLECSQTMGHDKMYWYQQDPGMELHLIHYSYGVNSTEKGDLSSESTVSRIRTEHFPLTLESARPSHTSQYLCASSDGTGLAKNIQYFGAGTRLSVL.

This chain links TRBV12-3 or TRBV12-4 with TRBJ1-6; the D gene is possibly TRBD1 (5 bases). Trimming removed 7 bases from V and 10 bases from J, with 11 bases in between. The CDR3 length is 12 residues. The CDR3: CASKLWTSPLHF. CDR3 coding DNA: TGTGCCAGCAAGCTGTGGACATCACCCCTCCACTTT.

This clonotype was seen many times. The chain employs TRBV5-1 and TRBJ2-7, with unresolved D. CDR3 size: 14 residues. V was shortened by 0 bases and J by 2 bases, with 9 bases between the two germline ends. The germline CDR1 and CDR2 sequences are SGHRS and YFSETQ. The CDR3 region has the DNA TGCGCCAGCAGCTTGGGGTCAGTGGCCTACGAGCAGTACTTC. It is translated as CASSLGSVAYEQYF.

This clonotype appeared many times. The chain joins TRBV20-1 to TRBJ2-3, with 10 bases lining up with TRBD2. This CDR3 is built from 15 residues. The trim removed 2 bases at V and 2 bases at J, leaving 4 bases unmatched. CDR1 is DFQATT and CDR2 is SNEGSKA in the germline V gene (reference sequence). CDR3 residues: CSARHLAGDTDTQYF. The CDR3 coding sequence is TGCAGTGCTAGACACCTAGCGGGGGACACAGATACGCAGTATTTT.

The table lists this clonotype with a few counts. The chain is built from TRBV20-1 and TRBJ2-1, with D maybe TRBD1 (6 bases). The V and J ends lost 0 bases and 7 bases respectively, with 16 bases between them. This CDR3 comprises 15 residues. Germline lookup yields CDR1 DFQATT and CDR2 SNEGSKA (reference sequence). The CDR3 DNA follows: TGCAGTGCTAGAGATGGGGGCAGGGCGAGGAATGAGCAGTTCTTC. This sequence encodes CSARDGGRARNEQFF.

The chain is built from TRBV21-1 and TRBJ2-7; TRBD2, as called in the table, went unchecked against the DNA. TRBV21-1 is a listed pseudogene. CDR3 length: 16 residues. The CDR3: CASNDTSGGRPYEQYF. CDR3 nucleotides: TGTGCCAGCAACGATACTAGCGGGGGTCGACCCTACGAGCAGTACTTC.

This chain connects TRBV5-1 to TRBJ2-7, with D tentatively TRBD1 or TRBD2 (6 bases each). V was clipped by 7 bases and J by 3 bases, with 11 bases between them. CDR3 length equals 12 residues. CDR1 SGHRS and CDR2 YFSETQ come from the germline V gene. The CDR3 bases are TGCGCCAGCCGGGGGCAGTTCTACGAGCAGTACTTC. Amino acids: CASRGQFYEQYF.

CDR3 in DNA: TGCAGTGCTAGACCCCTAGCGGGGGGCCCCACAGATACGCAGTATTTT. As protein: CSARPLAGGPTDTQYF. The rearrangement links TRBV20-1 to TRBJ2-3; 11 bases map to TRBD2. Germline values: CDR1 DFQATT, CDR2 SNEGSKA (reference sequence). Trimming cost V 2 bases and J 2 bases; bases outside gene matches: 6. The length of the CDR3 is 16 residues.

CDR3 region: CASSQGDRDFSGNTIYF. The CDR3 DNA sequence: TGTGCCAGCAGCCAAGGCGATCGGGACTTCTCCGGAAACACCATATATTTT. The rearrangement links TRBV4-2 to TRBJ1-3; maybe TRBD1 (5 bases). The CDR3 is 17 amino acids. The V gene lost 1 base and the J gene lost 4 bases, with 17 bases spanning the gap. Germline assignment: CDR1 LGHNA and CDR2 YNFKEQ.

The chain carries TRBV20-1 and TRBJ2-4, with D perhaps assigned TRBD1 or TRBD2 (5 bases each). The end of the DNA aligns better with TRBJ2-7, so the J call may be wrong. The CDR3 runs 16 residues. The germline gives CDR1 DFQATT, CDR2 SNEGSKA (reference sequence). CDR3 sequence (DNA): TGCAGTGCTAGATCTCCTTACCGGGACGGTGACGACGAGCAGTACTTC. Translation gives CSARSPYRDGDDEQYF.

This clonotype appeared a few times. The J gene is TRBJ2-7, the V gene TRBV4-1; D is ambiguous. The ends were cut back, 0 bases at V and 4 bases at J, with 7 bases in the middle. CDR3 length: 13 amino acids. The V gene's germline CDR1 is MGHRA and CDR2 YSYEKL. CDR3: CASSQDSVYEQYF. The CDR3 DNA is TGCGCCAGCAGCCAAGACAGTGTTTACGAGCAGTACTTC.